The rows below give T cell receptor beta chains drawn from one sample of a study of blood T cell repertoires in COVID-19. Only in-frame clones appear in the TCRdb table, and some are missing; sequencing was by immunoSEQ multiplex PCR. There are hundreds of thousands of clones in the sample; roughly nine tenths occur only once, and approximately 2.5% lies in the top ten. Specimen: PBMCs or T cells enriched from blood (not recorded which). The receptors originated from a man in his sixties who had recovered from COVID-19. Both conserved end residues are trimmed from each CDR3. The D gene is left open where the match is weak.

len	d_gene	v_gene	CDR3aa
14	TRBD2	TRBV4-1	ASSAGGGNFIQTQY
12	NA	TRBV7-9	ASRVEGLGYGYT
13	NA	TRBV5-1	ASSIGQLMNTEAF
13	TRBD2	TRBV3-1/TRBV3-2	ASSQGGGRPDTQY
11	NA	TRBV6-5	ASSYGHNYGYT
15	TRBD2	TRBV9	ASSAPLAGGSYNEQF
10	NA	TRBV12-3/TRBV12-4	ASRPPTGEQF
12	NA	TRBV5-1	ASSLRVENTEAF
15	TRBD1	TRBV3-1/TRBV3-2	ASSQNRDRGLTDTQY
11	NA	TRBV10-3	ATHREPRSPLH
10	NA	TRBV11-1	ASSPVAGAAF
13	TRBD1	TRBV7-9	ASSLTGGGTGELF
12	NA	TRBV4-1	ASSQGGAGNTIY
10	TRBD1	TRBV7-3	ASSPTGNEQF
13	NA	TRBV19	ASSAGSGDNSPLH
11	TRBD1	TRBV29-1	SVVSSGGYGYT
13	NA	TRBV5-4	ASSPADKRASGYT
16	TRBD2	TRBV7-9	ASSSRVLTGLAWNEQF
11	NA	TRBV4-1	ASGPSGGNTIY
13	TRBD1	TRBV6-1	ASSEGGTGDSPLH
14	NA	TRBV6-2/TRBV6-3	ASSHQDTRMGTEAF
13	TRBD1	TRBV27	ASSLTGGGNTEAF
12	NA	TRBV27	ASSSNYGVHEQF
12	NA	TRBV5-1	ASSLAGAYNEQF
13	TRBD1	TRBV7-7	ASSHGTGISETQY
12	TRBD1	TRBV29-1	SVRTGWYNSPLH
13	NA	TRBV7-2	ASSLMGAMNTEAF
13	NA	TRBV5-4	ASQAGGTPNNEQF
13	TRBD2	TRBV6-6	ASSVSGGAADTQY
13	NA	TRBV15	ATSRDHGLAESRY
12	NA	TRBV30	ACQGTLLRTEAF
10	TRBD2	TRBV6-5	ASSGLGYEQY
12	NA	TRBV19	ASKGDVLSAGYT
16	TRBD2	TRBV3-1/TRBV3-2	ASSIPTSVVRNTGELF
14	TRBD2	TRBV7-9	ASSLAGGGEYNEQF
14	TRBD2	TRBV4-3	ASSQYTGTSSYEQY
14	TRBD2	TRBV2	ASRVAGGDSTDTQY
10	TRBD1	TRBV30	AWSRGLRGYT
13	NA	TRBV6-5	ASSPREVINQPQH
10	NA	TRBV7-2	ASSFLADTQY
12	TRBD1	TRBV27	ASSIDRGNQPQH
12	NA	TRBV7-2	ASSLPPGNTEAF
12	NA	TRBV7-2	ASSLDRVEEKLF
12	NA	TRBV12-5	ASGFQTGNTEAF
14	TRBD1	TRBV29-1	SVSGQGGLSNEKLF
15	TRBD1	TRBV6-6	ASSRRQGRTNTGELF
13	NA	TRBV7-6	ASSSRAGTYGDYT
10	NA	TRBV6-6	ASSSWAETQY
12	NA	TRBV19	ASSITGVDSPLH
12	NA	TRBV7-2	ASSLRELEETQY